This TCR beta chain comes out of a study of molecular identifiers for immune sequencing clone quantification. The wider study: Within a replicate experiment, RNA obtained from either approximately 20,000 or 98,000 naive CD8 cells was divided into five aliquots, and four of those aliquots were then sequenced.

Concerning this clonotype: The antigen is undetermined.

Naive CD8 T cells were picked out by sorting for CD8+CD4-CCR7+CD45RA+. Bulk TCR library preparation followed previously described methods with listed TCR primers. A single record per CDR3 protein comes from TCRdb applying MiXCR to the PCR reads. Of approximately 500,000 distinct CDR3 sequences listed, 20% to 25% are singletons. Study-level results: Highly expanded clone sizes could be underestimated by identical TCR molecules that share a barcode.

Sequencing was performed on naive CD8+ T cells from blood, with Jurkat cell RNA spiked in. The subset is: FACS-sorted CD8+CD4-CCR7+CD45RA+ naive T cells. The origin of this receptor is a human donor in good health. Some libraries in this study had Jurkat cell RNA spiked in.

The DNA for the CDR3 is TGCGCCAGCAGCCAAGATTATGCGGGAGGGTTATACAATGAGCAGTTCTTC. Translating it yields CASSQDYAGGLYNEQFF. J is TRBJ2-1 and V is TRBV4-3; 9 bases match TRBD2. Unmatched junction bases numbered 7, after V lost 0 bases and J lost 4 bases. The CDR3 has 17 residues. The V gene's germline CDR1 is LGHNA and CDR2 YSLEER.